These 16 T cell receptor beta chains were sequenced from one sample in a study of cytomegalovirus exposure and HLA in healthy donors. The PCR used 60 Vbeta and 13 Jbeta primers. TCRdb's copy holds only in-frame clones and misses some; the assay was immunoSEQ multiplex PCR. The sample holds some 120,000 clones, 80% seen once. The sequenced sample consisted of PBMCs. The receptors originated from a man aged 25-40 years in good health and CMV-seronegative.

The chain couples TRBV6-5 to TRBJ2-5, with D maybe TRBD1 (6 bases). Looked up from germline, CDR1 is MNHEY and CDR2 is SVGAGI. The CDR3 extends over 14 amino acids. V lost 4 bases, J lost 9 bases, and 18 bases lay in between. This chain's CDR3 is CASSLGDTGDSQYF. CDR3 DNA: TGTGCCAGCAGTTTAGGGGACACCGGGGATTCCCAGTACTTC.

V gene TRBV19 combines with J gene TRBJ1-4; tentative D call: TRBD1 (5 bases). The CDR3 is 16 amino acids. The germline CDR1 and CDR2 sequences are LNHDA and SQIVND (reference sequence). V shed 3 bases and J shed 4 bases, with 15 bases lying between them. CDR3 sequence (DNA): TGTGCCAGTAGTATGCTCCAGCCAGGGCTTAATGAAAAACTGTTTTTT. Protein sequence: CASSMLQPGLNEKLFF.

The CDR3 DNA sequence: TGTGCCAGTAGTGAGGGACTAGCCAACAATGAGCAGTTCTTC. Translation: CASSEGLANNEQFF. This chain joins TRBV19 and TRBJ2-1, with TRBD2 matching over 9 bases. The V and J ends lost 5 bases and 5 bases, in that order; junction bases with no gene match: 4. CDR1 and CDR2 (germline): LNHDA, SQIVND (reference sequence). The CDR3 runs 14 residues.

The V and J genes are TRBV5-6 and TRBJ2-2; no definite D call. The germline V gene has CDR1 SGHDT and CDR2 YYEEEE. The CDR3 length is 17 residues. The V end lost 4 bases, the J end lost 2 bases, and 18 bases lay between the germline ends. CDR3: CASSRSLMNVNTGELFF. The CDR3 nucleotides read TGTGCCAGCAGCCGGTCCCTTATGAACGTAAACACCGGGGAGCTGTTTTTT.

This clone came up a few times. This rearrangement joins TRBV6-5 to TRBJ2-1; a weak D match, TRBD2 (6 bases). The CDR3 extends over 11 amino acids. Germline values: CDR1 MNHEY, CDR2 SVGAGI. V was cut by 7 bases and J by 10 bases, with 11 bases left in between. The CDR3 nucleotides read TGTGCCAGCACCGTTGGACTAGAGCAGTTCTTC. Translation gives CASTVGLEQFF.

This chain joins TRBV29-1 and TRBJ2-5; D remains ambiguous. CDR1 is SQVTM, CDR2 ANQGSEA, per germline. The CDR3 is 13 residues long. The ends were cut back, 4 bases at V and 1 base at J, with 10 bases in the middle. The CDR3 bases are TGCAGCGTTGCCGAGTCTCCCCAAGAGACCCAGTACTTC. Translating it yields CSVAESPQETQYF.

The V and J genes are TRBV27 and TRBJ2-3; a possible D gene is TRBD2 (6 bases). V lost 1 base to trimming and J lost 3 bases, with 8 bases between them. The length of the CDR3 is 14 residues. The germline V gene has CDR1 MNHEY and CDR2 SMNVEV (reference sequence). The CDR3 protein is CASSLYGSTDTQYF. CDR3 in DNA: TGTGCCAGCAGTTTATACGGGAGTACAGATACGCAGTATTTT.

V gene TRBV5-1 combines with J gene TRBJ2-3, with a weak D call TRBD1 (7 bases). The CDR3 consists of 17 residues. CDR1 SGHRS and CDR2 YFSETQ come from the germline V gene. V gave up 7 bases and J gave up 1 base, with 22 bases separating them. The CDR3 loop is CASQGGNRQGGTDTQYF. The CDR3 DNA reads as TGCGCCAGCCAGGGGGGCAATCGACAGGGTGGCACAGATACGCAGTATTTT.

The chain couples TRBV10-2 to TRBJ2-7; maybe TRBD2 (6 bases). Germline CDR1 reads WSHSY; CDR2 reads SAAADI. Trimming stripped 4 bases from V and 6 bases from J, with 13 bases between. CDR3 length: 13 residues. The chain's CDR3 is CASSGQVGGEQYF. CDR3 bases: TGCGCCAGCAGTGGACAAGTCGGGGGCGAGCAGTACTTC.

The chain is built from TRBV5-6 and TRBJ2-5; TRBD1 matches at 10 bases. CDR1 and CDR2 from the germline V gene are SGHDT and YYEEEE. The trim removed 4 bases at V and 2 bases at J, leaving 5 bases unmatched. CDR3 length equals 15 residues. CDR3 bases: TGTGCCAGCAGCCGGGACAGGGGCCTACAAGAGACCCAGTACTTC. The encoded protein is CASSRDRGLQETQYF.

The chain recombines TRBV27 with TRBJ2-7, with TRBD1 matching over 8 bases. The germline V gene encodes CDR1 MNHEY and CDR2 SMNVEV (reference sequence). There are 18 residues in the CDR3. V was pared by 6 bases and J by 3 bases, with 19 bases of the junction left unmatched. The CDR3 spells CASSRIGTGSSPYYEQYF. CDR3 DNA sequence: TGTGCCAGCAGCCGAATCGGGACAGGCTCCTCACCTTACTACGAGCAGTACTTC.

The sample holds one count of this clone. This rearrangement joins TRBV5-4 to TRBJ1-4, with D possibly matching TRBD1 (5 bases). Germline loops: CDR1 SGHNT, CDR2 YYREEE (reference sequence). Deletions cut 0 bases from V and 7 bases from J, with 13 bases between. The CDR3 totals 15 residues. The CDR3 loop is CASSLEQARPEKLFF. CDR3 nucleotides: TGTGCCAGCAGCTTGGAACAGGCCCGGCCTGAAAAACTGTTTTTT.

This clone has just one count. The junction shows a germline mismatch at one end, possibly a read error. This chain uses TRBV7-7 with TRBJ2-5, with 10 positions matching TRBD2. Germline CDR1 and CDR2: SSHAT and FNYEAQ (reference sequence). This CDR3 has 17 amino acids. This CDR3 is CASSLGAGGVSQETQYF. The CDR3 bases are TGTGCTAGCAGCCTGGGAGCGGGAGGGGTTTCCCAAGAGACCCAGTACTTC.

The rearrangement uses TRBV5-1 and TRBJ2-7; 7 bases fit TRBD2. The V gene's germline CDR1 is SGHRS and CDR2 YFSETQ. The CDR3 loop spans 15 amino acids. With 5 bases clipped from V and 1 base from J, the junction kept 9 bases outside the gene matches. Here the CDR3 reads CASRVAGAPSYEQYF. The CDR3 coding sequence is TGCGCCAGCAGGGTTGCGGGAGCCCCGTCCTACGAGCAGTACTTC.

In this sample, this clone turned up once. The chain couples TRBV6-1 to TRBJ1-5, with TRBD1 identical over 7 bases. CDR3 length: 14 residues. Germline CDR1 MNHNS, CDR2 SASEGT. The V and J ends lost 4 bases and 4 bases, in that order; junction bases with no gene match: 4. The CDR3 sequence is CASSGPTGNQPQHF. The CDR3 DNA is TGTGCCAGCAGTGGACCGACAGGGAATCAGCCCCAGCATTTT.

The chain joins TRBV5-1 to TRBJ2-1, with 7 bases aligning to TRBD1. Germline assignment: CDR1 SGHRS and CDR2 YFSETQ. Unmatched junction bases numbered 11, after V lost 2 bases and J lost 6 bases. The CDR3 loop spans 16 amino acids. CDR3 in amino acids: CASSLPRQGVVNEQFF. In nucleotides, the CDR3 is TGCGCCAGCAGCTTACCCAGACAGGGAGTGGTCAATGAGCAGTTCTTC.